This TCR beta chain is from a study of cytomegalovirus exposure and HLA in healthy donors. The PCR ran on 60 Vbeta and 13 Jbeta primers. Method: immunoSEQ multiplex PCR; TCRdb's copy keeps in-frame clones and lacks some. The sample has 200,000 to 250,000 clones, about 81% seen once; the top ten hold less than 3%. Trimming took 8 bases from V and 0 from J; bases not matched to a gene: 7. Germline assignment: CDR1 LNHDA and CDR2 SQIVND (reference sequence). The CDR3 length is 15 residues. Healthy individuals who donated bone marrow served as the donors. The specimen sequenced was PBMCs. The receptor was isolated from a woman aged 40 to 50 in good health and CMV-seronegative. V and J are TRBV19 and TRBJ2-3; TRBD1 matches at 8 bases. CDR3: CASRTGGYSTDTQYF. CDR3 nucleotide sequence: TGTGCCAGTCGCACAGGGGGTTATAGCACAGATACGCAGTATTTT.